Listed here are 24 T cell receptor beta chains from one sample, sequenced in a study of cytomegalovirus exposure and HLA in healthy donors. Produced via immunoSEQ multiplex PCR; TCRdb's table is partial and in-frame only. The sample consists of about 98,000 clones, approximately 84% of them appearing once. The source material was PBMCs. The source is a man between 18 and 29 years old in good health and CMV-seropositive.

This chain connects TRBV7-7 to TRBJ2-5; no clear D. Germline V gene lookup returns CDR1 SSHAT and CDR2 FNYEAQ (reference sequence). V was trimmed by 3 bases and J by 1 base, leaving 6 bases between them. The CDR3 sequence is 13 residues long. The CDR3 coding sequence is TGTGCCAGCAGCTTTAACATCCAAGAGACCCAGTACTTC. Its translation: CASSFNIQETQYF.

This chain uses TRBV11-3 with TRBJ1-1, with D perhaps matching TRBD1 (5 bases). V dropped 2 bases and J dropped 4 bases, with 11 bases sitting between them. The germline V gene has CDR1 SGHNT and CDR2 YENEEA. CDR3 size: 14 residues. CDR3 sequence reads: CASSLTLGGTEAFF. CDR3 bases: TGTGCCAGCAGCTTAACATTGGGGGGCACTGAAGCTTTCTTT.

The genes are TRBV14 and TRBJ1-2; the match to TRBD1 covers 7 bases. In germline, CDR1 is SGHDN, CDR2 FVKESK. With V trimmed by 2 bases and J by 2 bases, 2 bases remained unmatched. The CDR3 is 14 amino acids. CDR3 DNA sequence: TGTGCCAGCAGCCAATTAGGGGGCAACTATGGCTACACCTTC. Translating it yields CASSQLGGNYGYTF.

This clone was detected once. The chain combines TRBV11-3 with TRBJ2-1; D not resolved. Germline-derived CDR1 and CDR2 are SGHNT and YENEEA. V was trimmed by 5 bases and J by 0 bases, leaving 11 bases between them. This CDR3 has 15 amino acids. CDR3 region: CASSKAAYSYNEQFF. For the CDR3, the DNA is TGTGCCAGCAGCAAAGCCGCGTACTCCTACAATGAGCAGTTCTTC.

The rearrangement uses TRBV7-9 and TRBJ2-5; D may be TRBD1 (6 bases). CDR1 and CDR2 (germline): SEHNR, FQNEAQ (reference sequence). V shed 5 bases and J shed 1 base, with 17 bases lying between them. The CDR3 totals 16 residues. The CDR3 reads CASSRGTRDTQETQYF. CDR3 sequence (DNA): TGTGCCAGCAGCCGAGGCACCCGGGACACCCAAGAGACCCAGTACTTC.

This chain connects TRBV5-1 to TRBJ2-7; TRBD2 is a possible D gene (6 bases). This CDR3 is 12 amino acids long. CDR1 is SGHRS, CDR2 YFSETQ, per germline. V was cut by 4 bases and J by 6 bases, with 11 bases left in between. CDR3 coding DNA: TGCGCCAGCAGCGAAGGGACTGGCGAGCAGTACTTC. This translates into CASSEGTGEQYF.

This chain uses TRBV7-2 with TRBJ2-3, with TRBD2 matching 9 bases. Germline loops: CDR1 SGHTA, CDR2 FQGNSA. J was trimmed by 2 bases and V by 5 bases; bases with no gene match: 5. There are 15 residues in the CDR3. Here the CDR3 reads CASSPLAGLTDTQYF. CDR3 nucleotides: TGTGCCAGCAGCCCACTAGCGGGCCTCACAGATACGCAGTATTTT. Supplemented by reference TRBV7-2 and TRBJ2-3, the full variable domain reads GAGVSQSPSNKVTEKGKDVELRCDPISGHTALYWYRQSLGQGLEFLIYFQGNSAPDKSGLPSDRFSAERTGGSVSTLTIQRTQQEDSAVYLCASSPLAGLTDTQYFGPGTRLTVL.

Here the CDR3 DNA reads TGTGCCAGCAGCTTGGTAATAGCGGGGGACAATGAGCAGTTCTTC. Translating gives CASSLVIAGDNEQFF. This chain uses TRBV5-6 with TRBJ2-1, with 9 positions matching TRBD2. After removal of 0 bases from V and 5 bases from J, the junction contained 3 bases not matched to a gene. Germline CDR1 is SGHDT and CDR2 is YYEEEE. The CDR3 is 15 residues long.

This clone has only one observation. CDR3 region: CASSPRETTDTQYF. Here the CDR3 DNA reads TGTGCCAGCTCACCCAGGGAAACCACAGATACGCAGTATTTT. The chain couples TRBV18 to TRBJ2-3; TRBD1 might be the D (5 bases). This CDR3 is built from 14 residues. Germline V CDR1 and CDR2: KGHSH, LQKENI. Trimming took 3 bases from V and 2 from J, leaving 9 bases between them. Full variable domain (remainder filled in from reference TRBV18 and TRBJ2-3): NAGVMQNPRHLVRRRGQEARLRCSPMKGHSHVYWYRQLPEEGLKFMVYLQKENIIDESGMPKERFSAEFPKEGPSILRIQQVVRGDSAAYFCASSPRETTDTQYFGPGTRLTVL.

The chain has TRBV14 and TRBJ2-1, with a possible D match to TRBD2 (5 bases). Trimming took off 2 bases at V and 3 bases at J, with 8 bases between the two ends. CDR3 length: 14 amino acids. The germline V gene encodes CDR1 SGHDN and CDR2 FVKESK. CDR3 bases: TGTGCCAGCAGCCAATTTGGGAGCTACAATGAGCAGTTCTTC. Protein product: CASSQFGSYNEQFF.

V and J are TRBV4-3 and TRBJ2-7; no firm D call. V lost 0 bases and J lost 7, with 10 bases in between. The germline V gene encodes CDR1 LGHNA and CDR2 YSLEER. The CDR3 loop spans 13 amino acids. The CDR3 DNA reads as TGCGCCAGCAGCCAAGATCTGGAGCTGGAGCAGTACTTC. It specifies CASSQDLELEQYF.

The V gene is TRBV27, the J gene TRBJ2-2; D might be TRBD1 (5 bases). Trimming stripped 2 bases from V and 0 bases from J, with 7 bases between. The CDR3 totals 15 residues. Per germline, CDR1 MNHEY and CDR2 SMNVEV (reference sequence). Here the CDR3 DNA reads TGTGCCAGCAGTTTAAAGGGGCCGAACACCGGGGAGCTGTTTTTT. Residues: CASSLKGPNTGELFF.

The rearrangement uses TRBV2 and TRBJ2-7; D is ambiguous. The CDR3 has 14 amino acids. Germline values: CDR1 SNHLY, CDR2 FYNNEI. V lost 7 bases and J lost 1, with 14 bases in between. CDR3 residues: CASISRSRSYEQYF. CDR3 sequence (DNA): TGTGCCAGCATTTCGCGGAGCAGATCCTACGAGCAGTACTTC.

This chain uses TRBV7-2 with TRBJ1-2; TRBD1 might be the D (6 bases). Germline V lookup: CDR1 SGHTA, CDR2 FQGNSA. The CDR3 has 14 amino acids. Trimming pared 4 bases from V and 8 bases from J, leaving 17 bases between. CDR3 nucleotides: TGTGCCAGCAGCTCAACCGGGACACTAGGCGGCTACACCTTC. It codes for CASSSTGTLGGYTF.

J is TRBJ2-7 and V is TRBV4-1; weak D call: TRBD2 (6 bases). Between the trimmed V and J ends, which lost 4 bases and 4 bases, there was a span of 17 bases. Germline CDR1 reads MGHRA; CDR2 reads YSYEKL. This CDR3 region has 15 residues. The CDR3 loop is CASSLFGAGSYEQYF. The CDR3 DNA sequence: TGCGCCAGCAGCCTTTTCGGTGCGGGGTCTTACGAGCAGTACTTC.

The chain is built from TRBV5-1 and TRBJ1-2; 8 bases match TRBD1. Germline V gene sequence: CDR1 SGHRS, CDR2 YFSETQ. Trimming removed 1 base from V and 14 bases from J; junction bases left unmatched: 10. The length of the CDR3 is 13 residues. CDR3 residues: CASSLWYQGAQTF. Written as DNA, the CDR3 is TGCGCCAGCAGCTTGTGGTACCAGGGGGCGCAGACCTTC. The variable domain in full, completed from reference TRBV5-1 and TRBJ1-2, reads KAGVTQTPRYLIKTRGQQVTLSCSPISGHRSVSWYQQTPGQGLQFLFEYFSETQRNKGNFPGRFSGRQFSNSRSEMNVSTLELGDSALYLCASSLWYQGAQTFGSGTRLTVV.

V is TRBV5-1 and J is TRBJ2-2; a weak D match, TRBD1 (6 bases). V was trimmed by 1 base and J by 1 base, leaving 8 bases between them. The CDR3 is 15 residues long. Germline CDR1 reads SGHRS; CDR2 reads YFSETQ. The DNA of the CDR3 is TGCGCCAGCAGCTTGAAGACAGGGAACACCGGGGAGCTGTTTTTT. Its translation is CASSLKTGNTGELFF.

This clone was seen only once. This chain joins TRBV28 and TRBJ2-7; TRBD2 matches 13 bases. Germline trimming cut 7 bases from V and 4 bases from J; bases unmatched to any gene: 7. This CDR3 spans 15 amino acids. Germline lookup yields CDR1 MDHEN and CDR2 SYDVKM. For the CDR3, the DNA is TGTGCCAGCACCGTCCGGACTAGCGGGAGTTACGAGCAGTACTTC. Its protein is CASTVRTSGSYEQYF.

This clone was found a few times. The chain uses TRBV25-1 and TRBJ2-7; 8 bases map to TRBD1. With V trimmed by 5 bases and J by 3 bases, 6 bases remained unmatched. There are 14 residues in the CDR3. Germline CDR1 is MGHDK and CDR2 is SYGVNS. CDR3 amino acids: CASSPTGEHYEQYF. The DNA for the CDR3 is TGTGCCAGCAGTCCGACAGGGGAACACTACGAGCAGTACTTC.

The chain recombines TRBV7-3 with TRBJ2-5; TRBD2 matches at 7 bases. With V trimmed by 1 base and J by 4 bases, 9 bases remained unmatched. This CDR3 is 16 amino acids long. Germline CDR1 and CDR2: SGHTA and FQGTGA. This chain's CDR3 is CASSLMGRALGETQYF. The CDR3 coding sequence is TGTGCCAGCAGCTTAATGGGGAGGGCCTTGGGAGAGACCCAGTACTTC.

The chain carries TRBV6-1 and TRBJ2-3; D possibly corresponds to TRBD1 (8 bases). In germline, CDR1 is MNHNS, CDR2 SASEGT. V lost 1 base to trimming and J lost 2 bases, with 19 bases between them. This CDR3 has 18 amino acids. The CDR3 nucleotides are TGTGCCAGCAGTGAAGGGACAGGGTGGGAGGGGATCACAGATACGCAGTATTTT. Encoded protein: CASSEGTGWEGITDTQYF.

The chain links TRBV6-1 to TRBJ1-2; D not certain. This CDR3 comprises 14 residues. Germline CDR1 MNHNS, CDR2 SASEGT. Deletions cut 7 bases from V and 1 base from J, with 13 bases between. Here the CDR3 reads CASKNPVHNYGYTF. The CDR3 DNA sequence: TGTGCCAGCAAGAACCCAGTCCATAACTATGGCTACACCTTC.

V gene TRBV7-9 combines with J gene TRBJ2-1; tentative D call: TRBD2 (6 bases). The CDR3 is 14 residues long. V dropped 5 bases and J dropped 8 bases, with 16 bases sitting between them. In germline, CDR1 is SEHNR, CDR2 FQNEAQ (reference sequence). The CDR3 here is CASSRLGAFDEQFF. CDR3 bases: TGTGCCAGCAGCCGACTAGGGGCCTTTGATGAGCAGTTCTTC.

The V call is TRBV7-9, the J call TRBJ2-3, with D perhaps matching TRBD1 (6 bases). Germline CDR1 and CDR2: SEHNR and FQNEAQ (reference sequence). Between the trimmed V and J ends, which lost 5 bases and 2 bases, there was a span of 17 bases. The CDR3 is 16 residues long. CDR3 amino acids: CASSPVGLGATDTQYF. DNA of the CDR3: TGTGCCAGCAGCCCCGTGGGGTTGGGGGCCACAGATACGCAGTATTTT.